Each of the 5 T cell receptor beta chains below was sequenced from the same sample in a study of blood T cell repertoires in COVID-19. Generated by immunoSEQ multiplex PCR, the TCRdb table keeps only in-frame clones and is missing some. The sample has approximately 94,000 clones, about 93% seen once. Sequencing was performed on peripheral blood. The receptor source for this set is a woman in her fifties or sixties in a cohort sampled during active COVID-19.

V is TRBV7-3 and J is TRBJ2-1, with TRBD2 identical over 9 bases. J gave up 10 bases and V 2 bases, and 12 bases lay outside the gene matches. CDR3 length: 16 residues. The V gene's germline CDR1 is SGHTA and CDR2 FQGTGA. The DNA for the CDR3 is TGTGCCAGCAGCTTAGCCGCGGGAGGGACGCTATACGAGCAGTTCTTC. Protein product: CASSLAAGGTLYEQFF.

The gene calls are TRBV9 and TRBJ2-2; TRBD2 might be the D (7 bases). This CDR3 is built from 15 residues. Germline CDR1 reads SGDLS; CDR2 reads YYNGEE. V was shortened by 4 bases and J by 4 bases, with 14 bases between the two germline ends. CDR3 loop: CASSPLGGPTGELFF. CDR3 DNA sequence: TGTGCCAGCAGCCCCCTCGGGGGGCCCACCGGGGAGCTGTTTTTT.

The chain carries TRBV11-2 and TRBJ1-2; no definite D call. The V gene's germline CDR1 is SGHAT and CDR2 FQNNGV. The length of the CDR3 is 13 residues. V was pared by 0 bases and J by 4 bases, with 6 bases between. The CDR3 DNA sequence: TGTGCCAGCAGCTTAGACCAGGTCTATGGCTACACCTTC. The encoded protein is CASSLDQVYGYTF. Full variable domain (missing parts from reference TRBV11-2 and TRBJ1-2): EAGVAQSPRYKIIEKRQSVAFWCNPISGHATLYWYQQILGQGPKLLIQFQNNGVVDDSQLPKDRFSAERLKGVDSTLKIQPAKLEDSAVYLCASSLDQVYGYTFGSGTRLTVV.

This clone appeared a single time. The chain recombines TRBV5-4 with TRBJ2-5, with a possible D match to TRBD2 (9 bases). Looked up from germline, CDR1 is SGHNT and CDR2 is YYREEE (reference sequence). The CDR3 is 16 residues long. V was cut by 9 bases and J by 5 bases, with 26 bases left in between. The DNA for the CDR3 is TGTGCCACGGCGGGACAGGCCCGGCGGGAGGGTGAGACCCAGTACTTC. Its translation: CATAGQARREGETQYF.

CDR3 in DNA: TGTGCCAGCAGTTACCGGCGGAGAGAGACCCAGTACTTC. It codes for CASSYRRRETQYF. The V gene is TRBV6-2 or TRBV6-3, the J gene TRBJ2-5; D is undetermined. The CDR3 contains 13 residues. Trimming stripped 2 bases from V and 4 bases from J, with 8 bases between. Germline loops: CDR1 MNHEY, CDR2 SVGEGT.